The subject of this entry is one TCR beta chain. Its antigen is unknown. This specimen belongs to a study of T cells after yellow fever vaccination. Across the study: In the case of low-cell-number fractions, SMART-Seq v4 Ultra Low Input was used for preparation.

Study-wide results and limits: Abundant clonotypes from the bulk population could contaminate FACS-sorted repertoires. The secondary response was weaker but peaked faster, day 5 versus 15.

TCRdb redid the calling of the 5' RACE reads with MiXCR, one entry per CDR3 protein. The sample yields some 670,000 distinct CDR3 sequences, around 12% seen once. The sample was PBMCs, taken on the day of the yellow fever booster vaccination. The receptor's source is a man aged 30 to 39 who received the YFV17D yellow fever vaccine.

The CDR3 DNA reads as TGCGCCAGCAGCCAAGAGGGGGCGACAGGGGTGGGAAAACTGTTTTTT. Translation gives CASSQEGATGVGKLFF. The J gene is TRBJ1-4, the V gene TRBV4-3; 8 positions match TRBD1. Germline lookup yields CDR1 LGHNA and CDR2 YSLEER. Germline trimming cut 0 bases from V and 10 bases from J; bases unmatched to any gene: 10. This CDR3 has 16 amino acids.